This T cell receptor beta chain was captured by sequencing in a study of T cells in Graves' hyperthyroidism and ophthalmopathy. About the research overall: The authors collected peripheral blood at initial diagnosis, before any treatment.

TCR beta CDR3 region amplification was performed from RNA transcripts. A set of HTBI primers served as the primers for a first-round RT-PCR of the TCR CDR3. MiXCR, applied by TCRdb to the multiplex PCR reads, yields one record per CDR3 protein. The sample holds about 420,000 distinct CDR3 sequences, about a sixth seen once. Diagnoses were made from clinical symptoms, serum measures (thyroxine and TRAb), thyroid ultrasound and orbital computed tomography. General study results and limits: Among clonotypes expanded in thyroid above 0.001, most were also found in blood. With a median lead of around 6.7 months before onset, the model predicted ophthalmopathy.

In the case of this clonotype: Its matching antigen is unknown. The junction and the germline gene differ at one end; a read error may be behind it.

CDR1 SNHLY and CDR2 FYNNEI come from the germline V gene. The CDR3 length is 14 residues. The TCR originated in a woman between 18 and 30 years old with Graves' hyperthyroidism. Sequencing was performed on blood. The chain employs TRBV2 and TRBJ2-7, with a possible D match to TRBD1 (5 bases). The CDR3 DNA sequence: TGTGCCAGCAACCCGTCGGACAACTACTACAAGCAGTACTTC. Translation: CASNPSDNYYKQYF.